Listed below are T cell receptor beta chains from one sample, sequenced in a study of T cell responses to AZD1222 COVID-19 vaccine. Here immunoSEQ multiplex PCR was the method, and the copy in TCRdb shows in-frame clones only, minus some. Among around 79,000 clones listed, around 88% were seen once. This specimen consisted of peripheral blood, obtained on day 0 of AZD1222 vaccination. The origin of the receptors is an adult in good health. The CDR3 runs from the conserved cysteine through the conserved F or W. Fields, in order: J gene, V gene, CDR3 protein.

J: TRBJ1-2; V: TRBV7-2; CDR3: CASSPSGGSYTF
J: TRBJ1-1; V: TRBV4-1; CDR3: CASTSSGTEAFF
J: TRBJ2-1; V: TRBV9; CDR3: CASSVYERGAHEQFF
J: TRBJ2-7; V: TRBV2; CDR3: CASREGTVAYEQYF
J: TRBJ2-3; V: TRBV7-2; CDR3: CASSLGQVTQYF
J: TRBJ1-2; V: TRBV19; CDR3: CASIPNGPGRVYGYTF
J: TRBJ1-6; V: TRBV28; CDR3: CASSSLIGGSPLHF
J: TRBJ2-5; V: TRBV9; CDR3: CASSSGLAVSVRTQYF
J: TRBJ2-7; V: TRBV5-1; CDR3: CASSLPGLAGTGNEQYF
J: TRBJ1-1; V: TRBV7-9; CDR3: CASNRGENTEAFF